The T cell receptor (beta chain) under discussion was sequenced for a study of CD8+ T cells in alopecia areata. Study background: The drug, oral tofacitinib, was given to treated patients at 5 to 10 mg twice daily.

V shed 6 bases and J shed 5 bases, with 20 bases lying between them. Germline V gene data show CDR1 as SGHRS and CDR2 as YFSETQ. CDR3 length: 15 amino acids. Reverse transcribed after extraction, RNA yielded cDNA as the sequencing template. The data were produced by immunoSEQ multiplex PCR, yet TCRdb's version contains in-frame clones alone and is incomplete. The sample comprises some 210,000 clones, about 53% of which are singletons, and just over 0.45% rests with the top ten. This clone was counted a single time. The TCR originated in a human donor with alopecia areata. This specimen was CD4+ T cells sorted from blood, taken at week 0. V and J are TRBV5-1 and TRBJ2-5, with D possibly TRBD1 on 7 matching bases. The CDR3 reads CASTQGGGREETQYF. DNA of the CDR3: TGCGCCAGCACCCAGGGGGGTGGCAGGGAGGAGACCCAGTACTTC. Supplemented by reference TRBV5-1 and TRBJ2-5, the full variable domain reads KAGVTQTPRYLIKTRGQQVTLSCSPISGHRSVSWYQQTPGQGLQFLFEYFSETQRNKGNFPGRFSGRQFSNSRSEMNVSTLELGDSALYLCASTQGGGREETQYFGPGTRLLVL.